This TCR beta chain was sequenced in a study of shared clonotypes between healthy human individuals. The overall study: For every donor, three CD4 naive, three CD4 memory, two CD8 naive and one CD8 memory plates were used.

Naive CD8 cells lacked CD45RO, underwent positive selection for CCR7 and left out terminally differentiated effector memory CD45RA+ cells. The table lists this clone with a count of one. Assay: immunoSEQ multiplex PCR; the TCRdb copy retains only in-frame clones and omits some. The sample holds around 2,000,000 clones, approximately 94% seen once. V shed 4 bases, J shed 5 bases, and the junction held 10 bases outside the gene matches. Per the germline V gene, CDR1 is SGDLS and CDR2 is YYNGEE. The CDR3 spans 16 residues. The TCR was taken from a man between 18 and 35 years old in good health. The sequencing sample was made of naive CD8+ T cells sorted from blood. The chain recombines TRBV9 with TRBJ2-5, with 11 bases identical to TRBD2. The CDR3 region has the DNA TGTGCCAGCAGCCCCTTGGGACTAGCGGTGGGGGAGACCCAGTACTTC. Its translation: CASSPLGLAVGETQYF.